The source of this T cell receptor (beta chain) is a study of identical twins. Via MiXCR, TCRdb re-called the 5' RACE reads, giving one row per CDR3 protein. The repertoire consists of approximately 230,000 distinct CDR3 sequences, with 6.5% to 8% occurring once and the leading ten covering more than 14%. Germline CDR1 SGHNT, CDR2 YYREEE (reference sequence). V lost 6 bases and J lost 4, with 16 bases in between. This CDR3 has 15 amino acids. These records were also assigned to another study, of T cells expressing NK-cell markers.

The chain employs TRBV5-4 and TRBJ2-2; no clear D. Material for sequencing was CD8+ T cells sorted from blood. This receptor was identified in a woman aged 18-35 years in good health. Here the CDR3 DNA reads TGTGCCAGCACTGCGGTCGGTTCAGCCACCGGGGAGCTGTTTTTT. This gives the protein CASTAVGSATGELFF.